The next 23 T cell receptor beta chains were all read from a single sample in a study of T cells in Graves' hyperthyroidism and ophthalmopathy. Amplification of TCR beta CDR3 regions used RNA as the template. HTBI primers were used for first-round RT-PCR of the TCR CDR3. TCRdb re-derived calls from the multiplex PCR reads in MiXCR, one entry per CDR3 protein. The table shows 530,000 or so distinct CDR3 sequences, with around 24% occurring only once. Input material: blood. These receptors were obtained from a woman between 25 and 40 years old with Graves' ophthalmopathy.

The chain carries TRBV20-1 and TRBJ1-1; TRBD1 is a possible D gene (5 bases). The CDR3 spans 13 residues. Germline CDR1 and CDR2: DFQATT and SNEGSKA (reference sequence). V was shortened by 1 base and J by 4 bases, with 10 bases between the two germline ends. Here the CDR3 DNA reads TGCAGTGCTAGAGGGGGCTCGGTCACTGAAGCTTTCTTT. Translating it yields CSARGGSVTEAFF.

There are many counts of this clonotype. The chain couples TRBV28 to TRBJ2-7; 9 nucleotides align to TRBD1. CDR1 MDHEN and CDR2 SYDVKM come from the germline V gene. This CDR3 has 14 amino acids. The J segment lost 3 bases and the V segment lost 7 bases, leaving 7 bases of the junction unmatched. This chain's CDR3 is CASTPGDRVYEQYF. The DNA for the CDR3 is TGTGCCAGCACCCCCGGGGACAGGGTCTACGAGCAGTACTTC. The full variable domain, completed using reference TRBV28 and TRBJ2-7, is DVKVTQSSRYLVKRTGEKVFLECVQDMDHENMFWYRQDPGLGLRLIYFSYDVKMKEKGDIPEGYSVSREKKERFSLILESASTNQTSMYLCASTPGDRVYEQYFGPGTRLTVT.

The CDR3 here is CASRRQGRGYGYTF. The CDR3, as DNA: TGTGCCAGCAGGAGACAGGGTCGAGGCTATGGCTACACCTTC. The chain has TRBV12-3 or TRBV12-4 and TRBJ1-2; 7 positions agree with TRBD1. The CDR3 length is 14 residues. V lost 6 bases, J lost 4 bases, and 8 bases stayed unmatched.

There are a few counts of this clonotype. The rearrangement joins TRBV11-2 to TRBJ2-5; D is unresolved. Germline V CDR1 and CDR2: SGHAT, FQNNGV. The CDR3 sequence is 15 residues long. V lost 3 bases to trimming and J lost 2 bases, with 13 bases between them. The CDR3 DNA reads as TGTGCCAGCAGCTTCCGTAGACTGTCGCAAGAGACCCAGTACTTC. The encoded protein is CASSFRRLSQETQYF.

The V gene is TRBV13, the J gene TRBJ1-1; tentative D call: TRBD1 (6 bases). Germline-derived CDR1 and CDR2 are PRHDT and FYEKMQ (reference sequence). The CDR3 length is 13 residues. Trimming left V 6 bases short and J 7 bases short, with 15 bases between. CDR3 nucleotide sequence: TGTGCCAGCAGTCCTGGGGACAAACATGAAGCTTTCTTT. It codes for CASSPGDKHEAFF.

This clonotype has at least ten counts. J is TRBJ1-2 and V is TRBV6-2 or TRBV6-3, with D perhaps matching TRBD1 (6 bases). V gave up 4 bases and J gave up 5 bases, with 14 bases separating them. Germline V gives CDR1 MNHEY, CDR2 SVGEGT. CDR3 length: 14 residues. The CDR3 sequence: CASSLSGQVYGYTF. In nucleotides, the CDR3 is TGTGCCAGCAGTTTATCGGGACAAGTATATGGCTACACCTTC.

This clonotype was seen ten or more times. The chain recombines TRBV15 with TRBJ1-1; 8 bases are shared with TRBD1. The CDR3 totals 15 residues. The germline gives CDR1 LNHNV, CDR2 YYDKDF (reference sequence). The V segment lost 1 base and the J segment 3 bases; nucleotides outside the gene matches: 4. The chain's CDR3 is CATSRVRTGHTEAFF. CDR3 DNA: TGTGCCACCAGCAGAGTACGGACAGGGCACACTGAAGCTTTCTTT.

A few counts support this clonotype. V usage is TRBV11-2 and J usage is TRBJ2-7; D may be TRBD2 (7 bases). This CDR3 contains 16 residues. V was trimmed by 7 bases and J by 6 bases, leaving 25 bases between them. CDR1 SGHAT and CDR2 FQNNGV come from the germline V gene. CDR3 sequence (DNA): TGTGCCAGCACCCATTTTCGGGGGGCGAGACCGGGCGAGCAGTACTTC. Protein sequence: CASTHFRGARPGEQYF.

This clonotype was counted at least ten times. The CDR3 DNA follows: TGTGCCAGCAGTTCCTCGCGCGGGGGGTTCTCCTACGAGCAGTACTTC. As protein: CASSSSRGGFSYEQYF. This rearrangement joins TRBV12-3 or TRBV12-4 to TRBJ2-7; 8 bases map to TRBD2. Trimming at V came to 4 bases and at J to 0 bases, leaving 8 bases not matched to a gene. CDR3 length: 16 residues.

The chain is built from TRBV12-3 or TRBV12-4 and TRBJ2-5; D call uncertain. Trimming took off 8 bases at V and 4 bases at J, with 14 bases between the two ends. This CDR3 is built from 13 residues. The DNA of the CDR3 is TGTGCCAGCGCCTCCGGAGTCCCAGAGACCCAGTACTTC. It codes for CASASGVPETQYF.

A word on this clonotype: Just one base apart from a much larger clone, this may be a read error. V and J are TRBV7-9 and TRBJ2-7; TRBD2 matches at 9 bases. Germline CDR1 SEHNR, CDR2 FQNEAQ (reference sequence). V lost 5 bases, J lost 0 bases, and 2 bases stayed unmatched. The length of the CDR3 is 14 residues. CDR3 sequence (DNA): TGTGCCAGCAGCCCGACTAGCGGCTCCTACGAGCAGTACTTC. This sequence encodes CASSPTSGSYEQYF. The full variable domain, in which reference TRBV7-9 and TRBJ2-7 provide the parts outside the CDR3, is DTGVSQNPRHKITKRGQNVTFRCDPISEHNRLYWYRQTLGQGPEFLTYFQNEAQLEKSRLLSDRFSAERPKGSFSTLEIQRTEQGDSAMYLCASSPTSGSYEQYFGPGTRLTVT.

V and J are TRBV14 and TRBJ1-1; no firm D call. Looked up from germline, CDR1 is SGHDN and CDR2 is FVKESK. CDR3 size: 14 residues. V lost 1 base to trimming and J lost 1 base, with 7 bases between them. CDR3 protein: CASSQGMGNTEAFF. DNA for the CDR3: TGTGCCAGCAGCCAAGGGATGGGGAACACTGAAGCTTTCTTT. Using reference TRBV14 and TRBJ1-1 for the parts outside the CDR3, the full variable domain is EAGVTQFPSHSVIEKGQTVTLRCDPISGHDNLYWYRRVMGKEIKFLLHFVKESKQDESGMPNNRFLAERTGGTYSTLKVQPAELEDSGVYFCASSQGMGNTEAFFGQGTRLTVV.

Worth noting for this clonotype: This sequence may be a read error, since a much larger clone differs from it by one base. The chain is built from TRBV28 and TRBJ1-5; tentatively, D is TRBD1 (5 bases). Germline assignment: CDR1 MDHEN and CDR2 SYDVKM. This CDR3 has 14 amino acids. The DNA of the CDR3 is TGTGCCAGCAGGGGACGCGGTGACAATCAGCCCCAGCAGTTT. This translates into CASRGRGDNQPQQF. Together with reference TRBV28 and TRBJ1-5, the CDR3 gives the full variable domain: DVKVTQSSRYLVKRTGEKVFLECVQDMDHENMFWYRQDPGLGLRLIYFSYDVKMKEKGDIPEGYSVSREKKERFSLILESASTNQTSMYLCASRGRGDNQPQQFGDGTRLSIL.

This clonotype was detected ten times or more. The rearrangement links TRBV6-1 to TRBJ1-1; D not certain. Germline CDR1 and CDR2: MNHNS and SASEGT. V was cut by 6 bases and J by 0 bases, with 11 bases left in between. The CDR3 runs to 14 residues. The CDR3: CASSRGDLNTEAFF. For the CDR3, the DNA is TGTGCCAGCAGCCGCGGCGACTTGAACACTGAAGCTTTCTTT.

The chain employs TRBV9 and TRBJ1-1; D perhaps matches TRBD1 (6 bases). The CDR3 sequence is 13 residues long. The germline V and J ends were trimmed by 0 bases and 4 bases, with 7 bases remaining between them. CDR1 and CDR2 from the germline V gene are SGDLS and YYNGEE. CDR3 sequence reads: CASSVETGTEAFF. The DNA of the CDR3 is TGTGCCAGCAGCGTAGAGACAGGCACTGAAGCTTTCTTT.

In its sample, this clonotype was seen many times. The V gene is TRBV29-1, the J gene TRBJ1-2; D is perhaps TRBD1 (5 bases). The CDR3 extends over 13 amino acids. V dropped 7 bases and J dropped 8 bases, with 20 bases sitting between them. Germline V gene data show CDR1 as SQVTM and CDR2 as ANQGSEA. CDR3 sequence (DNA): TGCAGCGCAATAAGTTCAGGGATTAGCGGCTACACCTTC. It encodes CSAISSGISGYTF.

The V and J genes are TRBV28 and TRBJ2-4, with D tentatively TRBD1 (6 bases). The V and J ends lost 3 bases and 1 base respectively, with 10 bases between them. Looked up from germline, CDR1 is MDHEN and CDR2 is SYDVKM. CDR3 length equals 15 residues. The CDR3 DNA reads as TGTGCCAGCAGTTTCCCAACAGGGGCCAAAAACATTCAGTACTTC. Its protein is CASSFPTGAKNIQYF. Looking up the rest from reference TRBV28 and TRBJ2-4 gives the full variable domain: DVKVTQSSRYLVKRTGEKVFLECVQDMDHENMFWYRQDPGLGLRLIYFSYDVKMKEKGDIPEGYSVSREKKERFSLILESASTNQTSMYLCASSFPTGAKNIQYFGAGTRLSVL.

This clonotype was picked up many times. The chain uses TRBV29-1 and TRBJ1-2, with 8 bases matching TRBD1. The trim removed 3 bases at V and 0 bases at J, leaving 9 bases unmatched. The CDR3 contains 16 residues. The germline CDR1 and CDR2 sequences are SQVTM and ANQGSEA. Here the CDR3 DNA reads TGCAGCGTTGATCAGCCAGGGGGCCTAGCTAACTATGGCTACACCTTC. It is translated as CSVDQPGGLANYGYTF.

This chain uses TRBV3-1 with TRBJ2-2; TRBD1 matches at 7 bases. Germline values: CDR1 LGHDT, CDR2 YNNKEL (reference sequence). The J segment lost 5 bases and the V segment lost 6 bases, leaving 9 bases of the junction unmatched. CDR3 length equals 15 residues. CDR3 in amino acids: CASSQDRLVTGELFF. The CDR3 nucleotides read TGTGCCAGCAGTCAGGACAGGCTTGTAACCGGGGAGCTGTTTTTT.

Only a few counts were recorded for this clonotype. The chain uses TRBV5-1 and TRBJ1-2, with 9 bases fitting TRBD1. V lost 4 bases, J lost 7 bases, and 8 bases stayed unmatched. Germline V CDR1 and CDR2: SGHRS, YFSETQ. This CDR3 has 14 amino acids. The CDR3, as DNA: TGCGCCAGCAGCCCCGGACAGGGGATCACTGGCTACACCTTC. Protein product: CASSPGQGITGYTF.

This clonotype has at least ten counts. The chain links TRBV6-1 to TRBJ2-7; weak D call: TRBD2 (7 bases). Trimming removed 8 bases from V and 2 bases from J, with 22 bases in between. The CDR3 spans 16 residues. CDR1 and CDR2 from the germline V gene are MNHNS and SASEGT. CDR3 protein: CASRGAGGRQTYEQYF. CDR3 DNA: TGTGCCAGCCGGGGGGCTGGGGGGCGCCAAACCTACGAGCAGTACTTC.

The chain couples TRBV3-1 to TRBJ1-3; 9 bases agree with TRBD1. Germline V CDR1 and CDR2: LGHDT, YNNKEL (reference sequence). V shed 0 bases, J shed 5 bases, and the junction held 8 bases outside the gene matches. This CDR3 spans 17 amino acids. The CDR3 nucleotides are TGTGCCAGCAGCCAAGAAATCGGGACAGGGTATCGAAACACCATATATTTT. It specifies CASSQEIGTGYRNTIYF.

This chain links TRBV6-1 with TRBJ1-1; the D is unclear. Per the germline V gene, CDR1 is MNHNS and CDR2 is SASEGT. The CDR3 consists of 16 residues. V was cut by 0 bases and J by 11 bases, with 22 bases left in between. CDR3 amino acids: CASSEAAGVGRKMAFF. CDR3 in DNA: TGTGCCAGCAGTGAAGCTGCCGGGGTTGGCCGAAAGATGGCTTTCTTT.